Listed here is a single TCR beta chain. What it binds is not known. This entry comes from a study of T cells in localized non-small cell lung cancer. Study-level results: Adjacent uninvolved lung had the highest clonality, suggesting focused antigen responses. Among the top 100 tumor clones, a median about 52 appeared in adjacent lung. Heterogeneity is still possible, as just one tumor region was sequenced. Longer overall survival associated with higher blood T cell density; shorter survival with higher adjacent-lung clonality.

The method was immunoSEQ multiplex PCR; TCRdb's version includes in-frame clones alone and lacks a portion of them. The repertoire holds about 78,000 clones, with approximately 84% as singletons. Germline V gene sequence: CDR1 SGDLS, CDR2 YYNGEE. Trimming at V came to 0 bases and at J to 5 bases, leaving 7 bases not matched to a gene. The CDR3 is 16 residues long. The sample here was peripheral blood, taken before any cancer treatment. This sequence joins TRBV9 and TRBJ2-3; 9 bases agree with TRBD1. The source of this sequence is a man between 40 and 75 years old with stage I lung adenocarcinoma. The CDR3 loop reads CASSVGGTGSKDTQYF. In DNA, the CDR3 is TGTGCCAGCAGCGTAGGGGGGACAGGGTCAAAAGATACGCAGTATTTT.